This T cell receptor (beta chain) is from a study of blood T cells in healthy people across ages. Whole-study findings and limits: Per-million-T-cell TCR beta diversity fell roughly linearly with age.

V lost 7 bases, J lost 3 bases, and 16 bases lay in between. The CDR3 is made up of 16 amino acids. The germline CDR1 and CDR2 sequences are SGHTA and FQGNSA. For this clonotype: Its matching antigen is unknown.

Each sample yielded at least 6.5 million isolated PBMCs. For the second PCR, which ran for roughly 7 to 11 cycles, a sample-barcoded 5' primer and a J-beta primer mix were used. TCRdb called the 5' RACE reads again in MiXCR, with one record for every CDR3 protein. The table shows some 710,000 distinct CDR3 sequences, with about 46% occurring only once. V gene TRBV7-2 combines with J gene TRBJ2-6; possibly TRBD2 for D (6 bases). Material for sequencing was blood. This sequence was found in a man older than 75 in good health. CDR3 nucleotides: TGTGCCAGCACTCGCCCCGGGGGTGGTGGGGCCAACGTCCTGACTTTC. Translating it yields CASTRPGGGGANVLTF.